A selection of T cell receptor beta chains follows, all from one sample in a study of control samples from healthy donors and cancer patients. The assay was immunoSEQ multiplex PCR, and TCRdb's table has in-frame clones only and misses some. Of over 200,000 clones listed, almost 85% are singletons. The sample was PBMCs. The receptors were gathered from an older woman with lung cancer. Both conserved end residues are part of each CDR3. The D gene is left open where the match is weak. Clone sizes are given selectively: once, few, many, or a class where the clone is expanded.

V	J	D	size	DNA	CDR3
TRBV24-1	TRBJ1-6	TRBD1	NA	TGTGCCACCAGTGATCCGGACAGGGGGACCCTCCACTTT	CATSDPDRGTLHF
TRBV25-1	TRBJ2-5	TRBD2	once	TGTGCCAGCAGTGGTCTGGCGGGGGGTTCAGAGACCCAGTACTTC	CASSGLAGGSETQYF
TRBV6-5	TRBJ2-1	TRBD2	few	TGTGCCAGCAGCTCCGGGACTAGCGGATACAATGAGCAGTTCTTC	CASSSGTSGYNEQFF
TRBV27	TRBJ1-3	TRBD1	NA	TGTGCCAGCAGCCAGGACAGGCTACCGCCTGGAAACACCATATATTTT	CASSQDRLPPGNTIYF
TRBV11-2	TRBJ1-2	NA	NA	TGTGCCAGCAGCTTAGACCATCCCCCACGGCACCCTAACTATGGCTACACCTTC	CASSLDHPPRHPNYGYTF
TRBV3-1/TRBV3-2	TRBJ2-3	NA	once	TGTGCCAGCAGGTCGGGACTTCTCACAGATACGCAGTATTTT	CASRSGLLTDTQYF
TRBV5-8	TRBJ1-1	NA	NA	TGTGCCAGCAGCTTGGACAGGGACACTGAAGCTTTCTTT	CASSLDRDTEAFF
TRBV7-3	TRBJ2-1	TRBD2	NA	TGTGCCAGCAGCCCTGGGACTAGCGGGTTTGATGAGCAGTTCTTC	CASSPGTSGFDEQFF
TRBV10-1	TRBJ2-1	TRBD2	NA	TGCGCCAGCAGTGAGTCGCTCAGCGGGGGGCCCTATGAGCAGTTCTTC	CASSESLSGGPYEQFF
TRBV2	TRBJ1-5	TRBD1	few	TGTGCCAGCCAAGCAGGGACAGGGAATCAGCCCCAGCATTTT	CASQAGTGNQPQHF
TRBV19	TRBJ2-1	NA	NA	TGTGCCAGTAAAAACTCCGGAGGATCCTACAATGAGCAGTTCTTC	CASKNSGGSYNEQFF
TRBV2	TRBJ2-7	TRBD2	NA	TGTGCCAGCAGTGAACGCCTAGCGGGGTCCTACGAGCAGTACTTC	CASSERLAGSYEQYF
TRBV24-1	TRBJ1-4	NA	once	TGTGCCACGGGGGAGAGGAGGGGAACTAATGAAAAACTGTTTTTT	CATGERRGTNEKLFF